This T cell receptor beta chain was documented in a study of T cell responses to AZD1222 COVID-19 vaccine. Clones were read by immunoSEQ multiplex PCR, and TCRdb kept only the in-frame ones, dropping some. The data contain roughly 130,000 clones, roughly 94% of them singletons. Whole-study findings and limits: There were vaccine-associated CD4 TCRs across spike, dominant at 160-218 and 743-854. Donors were largely white British and mainly female; clonal diversity was possibly underestimated. Nearly half of spike-specific TCRs reportedly target unmutated variant regions. Repertoire sampling occurred only after the peak T cell response.

Notes on this clone: The antigen is not known.

Trimming removed 0 bases from V and 8 bases from J; junction bases left unmatched: 7. The CDR3 runs 16 residues. From germline, CDR1 is MGHRA and CDR2 YSYEKL. The gene calls are TRBV4-1 and TRBJ2-3, with 11 bases fitting TRBD2. This TCR derives from an adult in good health. The source was peripheral blood, collected on day 0 of AZD1222 vaccination. In DNA form, the CDR3 reads TGCGCCAGCAGCCAAGAGGGACTAGCGGTGGGGGGTACGCAGTATTTT. Encoded protein: CASSQEGLAVGGTQYF.